Listed below are T cell receptor beta chains from one sample, sequenced in a study of blood T cell repertoires in COVID-19. Clones were sequenced by immunoSEQ multiplex PCR, and TCRdb holds only the in-frame ones, with some missing. The sample consists of 60,000 to 70,000 clones, around 86% of them appearing once. Input material: peripheral blood. The receptors were sampled from an elderly man with acute or convalescent COVID-19. Each CDR3 is given with its conserved first and last residue. Each record gives: J gene, V gene, clone size, D gene, CDR3 protein, CDR3 DNA. A D gene is named only where the DNA matches it firmly. The listing skips clone size in some rows; elsewhere it reads once, few, many or a size class.

>TRBJ1-5|TRBV5-1|NA|TRBD1
CASSLGDSYNQPQHF
TGCGCCAGCAGCTTAGGGGACAGCTACAATCAGCCCCAGCATTTT
>TRBJ1-2|TRBV9|NA|TRBD1
CASSPRTGGIGYTF
TGTGCCAGCAGCCCACGGACAGGGGGCATTGGCTACACCTTC
>TRBJ1-1|TRBV12-3/TRBV12-4|NA|NA
CASSLRGKAFF
TGTGCCAGCAGTTTAAGGGGGAAAGCTTTCTTT
>TRBJ1-4|TRBV30|NA|NA
CAWSVNLGVTNEKLFF
TGTGCCTGGAGTGTAAATCTCGGAGTAACTAATGAAAAACTGTTTTTT
>TRBJ2-7|TRBV30|NA|NA
CAWSVSGYEQYF
TGTGCCTGGAGTGTTTCCGGCTACGAGCAGTACTTC
>TRBJ2-3|TRBV3-1/TRBV3-2|NA|NA
CASSPRQAQADTQYF
TGTGCCAGCAGCCCTCGACAGGCCCAAGCGGATACGCAGTATTTT
>TRBJ1-1|TRBV5-1|NA|NA
CASSLDEGRGTEAFF
TGCGCCAGCAGCTTGGATGAGGGGAGGGGCACTGAAGCTTTCTTT
>TRBJ2-5|TRBV7-7|few|TRBD1
CASSLTGIGGETQYF
TGTGCCAGCAGCCTGACAGGGATAGGAGGAGAGACCCAGTACTTC
>TRBJ1-2|TRBV29-1|NA|NA
CSAGTPNYGYTF
TGCAGCGCTGGGACACCGAACTATGGCTACACCTTC
>TRBJ2-3|TRBV24-1|NA|NA
CATSLPPRAGSGADTQYF
TGTGCCACCAGTCTGCCTCCGAGAGCCGGGAGCGGCGCAGATACGCAGTATTTT
>TRBJ1-5|TRBV24-1|NA|TRBD1
CATSERDRGSQPQHF
TGTGCCACCAGTGAACGGGACAGGGGAAGTCAGCCCCAGCATTTT
>TRBJ1-6|TRBV5-5|NA|NA
CASSHEGRTPSPLHF
TGTGCCAGCAGCCACGAAGGCAGGACTCCTTCACCCCTCCACTTT
>TRBJ1-2|TRBV5-4|once|TRBD1
CASSFRGREIGALYGYTF
TGTGCCAGCAGCTTCAGGGGGCGGGAAATAGGGGCTCTATATGGCTACACCTTC
>TRBJ1-5|TRBV27|NA|NA
CASSLMGHSNQPQHF
TGTGCCAGCAGTTTAATGGGGCATAGCAATCAGCCCCAGCATTTT
>TRBJ1-5|TRBV2|NA|NA
CASSVRQTSNQPQHF
TGTGCCAGCAGTGTTCGACAGACTAGCAATCAGCCCCAGCATTTT
>TRBJ2-4|TRBV3-1/TRBV3-2|NA|TRBD2
CASSRAGGETKNIQYF
TGTGCCAGCAGCCGCGCGGGAGGGGAAACCAAAAACATTCAGTACTTC
>TRBJ2-3|TRBV5-8|once|NA
CASSLHGGGTDTQYF
TGTGCCAGCAGCTTGCATGGAGGGGGCACAGATACGCAGTATTTT
>TRBJ1-6|TRBV3-1/TRBV3-2|once|TRBD1
CASSQRDRNSPLHF
TGTGCCAGCAGCCAACGGGACAGAAATTCACCCCTCCACTTT
>TRBJ2-1|TRBV11-2|NA|TRBD2
CASSPYREGPNEQFF
TGTGCCAGCAGCCCCTATCGGGAGGGCCCGAATGAGCAGTTCTTC
>TRBJ1-1|TRBV12-5|NA|TRBD1
CASGPGQGAGEAFF
TGTGCTAGTGGTCCCGGACAGGGGGCGGGTGAAGCTTTCTTT
>TRBJ2-4|TRBV4-3|NA|NA
CASSARGVDIQYF
TGCGCCAGCAGTGCCAGGGGGGTGGACATTCAGTACTTC
>TRBJ2-3|TRBV9|NA|TRBD1
CASSVTISPGQETDTQYF
TGTGCCAGCAGCGTAACAATTAGCCCGGGACAGGAGACAGATACGCAGTATTTT
>TRBJ1-1|TRBV3-1/TRBV3-2|NA|NA
CASSQRGLGEAFF
TGTGCCAGCAGCCAGAGAGGTCTGGGTGAAGCTTTCTTT
>TRBJ2-2|TRBV19|NA|TRBD2
CASSIWAGGAGELFF
TGTGCCAGTAGTATCTGGGCGGGAGGGGCCGGGGAGCTGTTTTTT
>TRBJ1-2|TRBV7-2|NA|NA
CASSSTRDTYGYTF
TGTGCCAGCAGCTCCACCCGGGACACCTATGGCTACACCTTC
>TRBJ2-7|TRBV9|NA|TRBD1
CASSVDTGEGGEQYF
TGTGCCAGCAGCGTAGATACAGGGGAAGGGGGCGAGCAGTACTTC
>TRBJ2-1|TRBV7-9|once|TRBD2
CASSLAGGRAYNEQFF
TGTGCCAGCAGCTTAGCGGGCGGGAGGGCCTACAATGAGCAGTTCTTC